The rows below give T cell receptor beta chains drawn from one sample of a study of blood T cell repertoires in COVID-19. Measured with immunoSEQ multiplex PCR; TCRdb has only the in-frame clones, and not every one. The table includes tens of thousands of clones, about 92% detected once. Sequencing was performed on peripheral blood. Receptors were obtained from a man aged 18 to 30 with COVID-19, enrolled during active disease. Each CDR3 is given with its conserved first and last residue. D genes are given only for firm matches. Clone size is not always given. Where it is, it says once, few, many or a class for expanded clones.

J,size,V,D,DNA,CDR3
TRBJ2-7,.,TRBV4-2,.,TGTGCCAGCAGCCCGGCCGGGGGTTCCTACGAGCAGTACTTC,CASSPAGGSYEQYF
TRBJ1-6,.,TRBV2,.,TGTGCCAGCAGGGAGGGAAATTATAATTCACCCCTCCACTTT,CASREGNYNSPLHF
TRBJ2-7,once,TRBV7-2,.,TGTGCCAGCAGCTTAGCGTTATCGTACGAGCAGTACTTC,CASSLALSYEQYF
TRBJ2-1,.,TRBV19,TRBD2,TGTGCCAGTAGTATTATAGCGGGAGGGCCGTATGAGCAGTTCTTC,CASSIIAGGPYEQFF
TRBJ1-1,once,TRBV7-3,.,TGTGCCAGCAGCGCCCGGGACATCAATGAAGCTTTCTTT,CASSARDINEAFF
TRBJ1-2,.,TRBV6-2/TRBV6-3,.,TGTGCCAGCAGTTACGATAGTGGCGGGAACTATGGCTACACCTTC,CASSYDSGGNYGYTF
TRBJ1-1,.,TRBV27,.,TGTGCCAGCAGTTTAATCCGCGGTGGAAACACTGAAGCTTTCTTT,CASSLIRGGNTEAFF
TRBJ2-3,.,TRBV19,TRBD2,TGTGCCAGTAGTATAGCAGGCGGGAGGGCCCGAGATACGCAGTATTTT,CASSIAGGRARDTQYF
TRBJ2-2,.,TRBV19,TRBD2,TGTGCCAGTAAATATCGGGGAGGGCCGAACACCGGGGAGCTGTTTTTT,CASKYRGGPNTGELFF
TRBJ2-7,.,TRBV28,.,TGTGCCAGCAGTCCCCACCCAAGTGTGGGGGCCCACTACGAGCAGTACTTC,CASSPHPSVGAHYEQYF
TRBJ2-7,.,TRBV12-5,.,TGTGCTAGTGGACCGAGCTCCTACGAGCAGTACTTC,CASGPSSYEQYF
TRBJ2-7,.,TRBV3-1/TRBV3-2,.,TGTGCCAGCAGCCTCCACGCGGGCCGCTACGAGCAGTACTTC,CASSLHAGRYEQYF
TRBJ2-7,few,TRBV7-9,.,TGTGCCAGCAGCTTAGCCCACAGAACCTACGAGCAGTACTTC,CASSLAHRTYEQYF
TRBJ1-4,.,TRBV28,.,TGTGCCAGCAGTTTGGAAATCCTAGGTGAAAAACTGTTTTTT,CASSLEILGEKLFF
TRBJ2-6,.,TRBV24-1,TRBD1,TGTGCCACCAGTGATTGGACAGGTTCCTTCGCCTCTGGGGCCAACGTCCTGACTTTC,CATSDWTGSFASGANVLTF
TRBJ2-1,.,TRBV5-8,.,TGTGCCAGCAGCCTAACAGGCATCGATGAGCAGTTCTTC,CASSLTGIDEQFF
TRBJ2-7,.,TRBV19,TRBD2,TGTGCCAGTAGTTTTCGACTAGCGGGTAGCTACGAGCAGTACTTC,CASSFRLAGSYEQYF
TRBJ2-1,.,TRBV5-1,.,TGCGCCAGCAGCTTGGTAGGGGTCTCCTACAATGAGCAGTTCTTC,CASSLVGVSYNEQFF
TRBJ2-1,.,TRBV29-1,TRBD1,TGCAGCGTCGCCCCGACAGGGGGTTCCTACAATGAGCAGTTCTTC,CSVAPTGGSYNEQFF
TRBJ1-2,.,TRBV15,.,TGTGCCACCAGCAGAGGTAGGATACAGGGTGAGAGCTACACCTTC,CATSRGRIQGESYTF
TRBJ2-2,.,TRBV5-1,.,TGCGCCAGCAGCTGGACGCTGCCTAGCGCCTACACCGGGGAGCTGTTTTTT,CASSWTLPSAYTGELFF
TRBJ2-5,.,TRBV19,.,TGTGCCAGTATGGTGTTGGGCAGGGAAGAGACCCAGTACTTC,CASMVLGREETQYF
TRBJ1-5,.,TRBV10-3,TRBD1,TGTGCCATCAGTGTGGACAGGGGGCTCGATCAGCCCCAGCATTTT,CAISVDRGLDQPQHF